The rows below give T cell receptor beta chains drawn from one sample of a study of blood T cell repertoires in COVID-19. The data were produced by immunoSEQ multiplex PCR, yet TCRdb's version contains in-frame clones alone and is incomplete. The top ten clones hold around 6.3% of a sample with about 66,000 clones, roughly 82% of them seen once. Sequencing used peripheral blood. The receptors stem from a man aged 55 to 70 with acute or convalescent COVID-19. CDR3s include the opening cysteine and the closing phenylalanine or tryptophan. A D gene is named only where the DNA matches it firmly. Clone size is not always given. Where it is, it says once, few, many or a class for expanded clones.

v_gene,j_gene,d_gene,abundance,CDR3aa,CDR3nt
TRBV19,TRBJ2-1,TRBD2,.,CASSVGGEVLSEQFF,TGTGCCAGTAGTGTGGGGGGGGAGGTATTGAGTGAGCAGTTCTTC
TRBV30,TRBJ2-3,.,once,CAWSPQGWADTQYF,TGTGCCTGGAGTCCACAGGGTTGGGCAGATACGCAGTATTTT
TRBV29-1,TRBJ1-1,TRBD1,.,CSVDRRGDTEAFF,TGCAGCGTGGACAGGCGTGGGGACACTGAAGCTTTCTTT
TRBV7-2,TRBJ1-3,.,.,CASSLATAGNTIYF,TGTGCCAGCAGCTTAGCCACTGCTGGAAACACCATATATTTT
TRBV3-1/TRBV3-2,TRBJ2-2,TRBD1,.,CASSQGTGDNTGELFF,TGTGCCAGCAGCCAAGGTACAGGGGACAACACCGGGGAGCTGTTTTTT
TRBV4-3,TRBJ1-2,.,.,CASSLNSHRAPNYGYTF,TGCGCCAGCAGCCTCAATAGCCACAGGGCCCCTAACTATGGCTACACCTTC
TRBV6-5,TRBJ1-6,TRBD1,.,CASRGQGDSPLHF,TGTGCCAGCAGAGGACAGGGAGATTCACCCCTCCACTTT
TRBV10-1,TRBJ2-1,.,.,CASSIADNEQFF,TGCGCCAGCAGCATAGCGGACAATGAGCAGTTCTTC
TRBV14,TRBJ2-2,.,.,CASSQLVPRAAGELFF,TGTGCCAGCAGCCAATTAGTGCCGAGGGCCGCCGGGGAGCTGTTTTTT
TRBV5-1,TRBJ2-1,TRBD1,.,CASSLTGGIYNEQFF,TGCGCCAGCAGCTTGACAGGGGGCATTTACAATGAGCAGTTCTTC
TRBV15,TRBJ1-4,.,many,CATSRGYSTNEKLFF,TGTGCCACCAGCAGAGGCTACTCAACTAATGAAAAACTGTTTTTT
TRBV9,TRBJ2-1,TRBD2,.,CASSEGGGTNNEQFF,TGTGCCAGCAGCGAAGGCGGGGGGACCAACAATGAGCAGTTCTTC
TRBV5-4,TRBJ2-7,.,.,CASSLDLSGSGEQYF,TGTGCCAGCAGCTTGGATTTGTCAGGGTCGGGCGAGCAGTACTTC
TRBV7-2,TRBJ1-5,TRBD1,.,CASSLAQGGSQPQHF,TGTGCCAGCAGCTTAGCGCAAGGGGGCTCTCAGCCCCAGCATTTT
TRBV4-1,TRBJ1-2,TRBD1,few,CASSHPPGQIYGYTF,TGCGCCAGCAGCCATCCTCCGGGACAGATCTATGGCTACACCTTC
TRBV5-1,TRBJ1-6,.,.,CASSLAGFGNSPLHF,TGCGCCAGCAGCTTGGCGGGTTTCGGCAATTCACCCCTCCACTTT
TRBV27,TRBJ1-6,.,once,CASSSEQTYNSPLHF,TGTGCCAGCAGTTCGGAACAGACCTATAATTCACCCCTCCACTTT
TRBV6-4,TRBJ2-1,.,.,CASSDSINLLYNEQFF,TGTGCCAGCAGTGACTCTATAAACTTACTCTACAATGAGCAGTTCTTC